This T cell receptor (beta chain) was sequenced for a study of CD8 T cells in Susac syndrome. The CDR3 is 16 residues long. With 3 bases clipped from V and 8 bases from J, the junction kept 14 bases outside the gene matches. Germline loops: CDR1 SGHNT, CDR2 YYREEE (reference sequence). Reverse transcription of roughly 0.5 to 1 ug RNA was carried out with random hexamers. TCRdb reanalysed the immunoSEQ multiplex PCR reads using MiXCR and keeps one entry per CDR3 protein. The sample shows some 400,000 distinct CDR3 sequences, around 85% of them seen only once. The chain links TRBV5-4 to TRBJ2-1; 7 bases agree with TRBD2. This receptor was obtained from a human donor with multiple sclerosis. Source material: CD8+ T cells from PBMCs. This CDR3 reads CASSSEAGDLKDEQFF. The CDR3 nucleotides are TGTGCCAGCAGCTCTGAGGCGGGAGACTTGAAGGATGAGCAGTTCTTC. Looking up the rest from reference TRBV5-4 and TRBJ2-1 gives the full variable domain: ETGVTQSPTHLIKTRGQQVTLRCSSQSGHNTVSWYQQALGQGPQFIFQYYREEENGRGNFPPRFSGLQFPNYSSELNVNALELDDSALYLCASSSEAGDLKDEQFFGPGTRLTVL.